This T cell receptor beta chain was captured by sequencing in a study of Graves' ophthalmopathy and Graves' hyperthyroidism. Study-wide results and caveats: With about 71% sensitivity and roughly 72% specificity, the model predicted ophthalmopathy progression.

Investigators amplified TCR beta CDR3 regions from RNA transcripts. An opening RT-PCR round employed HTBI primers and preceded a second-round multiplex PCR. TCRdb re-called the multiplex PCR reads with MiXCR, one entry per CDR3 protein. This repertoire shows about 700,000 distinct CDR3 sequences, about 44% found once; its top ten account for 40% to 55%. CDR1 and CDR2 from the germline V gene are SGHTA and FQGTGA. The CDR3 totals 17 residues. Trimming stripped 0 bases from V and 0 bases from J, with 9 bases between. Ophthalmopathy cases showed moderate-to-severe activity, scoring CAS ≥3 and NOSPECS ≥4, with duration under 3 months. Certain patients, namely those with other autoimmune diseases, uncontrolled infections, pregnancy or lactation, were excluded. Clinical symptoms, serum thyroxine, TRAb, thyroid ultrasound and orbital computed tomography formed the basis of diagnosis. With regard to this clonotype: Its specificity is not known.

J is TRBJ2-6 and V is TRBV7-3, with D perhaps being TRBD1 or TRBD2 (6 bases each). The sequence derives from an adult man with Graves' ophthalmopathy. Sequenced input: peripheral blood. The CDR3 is CASSLTGGRSGANVLTF. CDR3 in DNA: TGTGCCAGCAGCTTAACTGGGGGGCGCTCTGGGGCCAACGTCCTGACTTTC.